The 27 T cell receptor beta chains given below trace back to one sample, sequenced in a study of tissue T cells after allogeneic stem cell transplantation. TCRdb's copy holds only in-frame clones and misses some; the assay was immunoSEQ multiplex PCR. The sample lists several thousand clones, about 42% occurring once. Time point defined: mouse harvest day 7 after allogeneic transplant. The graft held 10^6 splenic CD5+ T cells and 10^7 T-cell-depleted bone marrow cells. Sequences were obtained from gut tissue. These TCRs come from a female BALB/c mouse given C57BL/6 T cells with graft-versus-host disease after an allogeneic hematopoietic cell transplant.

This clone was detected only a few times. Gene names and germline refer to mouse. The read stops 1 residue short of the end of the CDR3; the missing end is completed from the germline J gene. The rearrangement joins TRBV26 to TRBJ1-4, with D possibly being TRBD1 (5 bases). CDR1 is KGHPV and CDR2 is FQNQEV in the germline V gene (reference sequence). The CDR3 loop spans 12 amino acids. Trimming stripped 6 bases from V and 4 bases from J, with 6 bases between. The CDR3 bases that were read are TGTGCCAGCAGGGACAACAACGAAAGATTATTT. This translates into CASRDNNERLF. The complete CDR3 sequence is CASRDNNERLFF.

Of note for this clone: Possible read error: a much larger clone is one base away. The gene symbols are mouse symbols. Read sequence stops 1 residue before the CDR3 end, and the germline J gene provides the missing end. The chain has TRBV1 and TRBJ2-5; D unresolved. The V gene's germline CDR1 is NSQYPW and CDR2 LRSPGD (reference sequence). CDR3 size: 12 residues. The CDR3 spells CTCSGGQDAQYF. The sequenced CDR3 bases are TGCACCTGCAGTGGAGGCCAAGACGCCCAGTAC. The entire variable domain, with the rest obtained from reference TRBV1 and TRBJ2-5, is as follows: VTLLEQNPRWRLVPRGQAVNLRCILKNSQYPWMSWYQQDLQKQLQWLFTLRSPGDKEVKSLPGADYLATRVTDTELRLQVANMSQGRTLYCTCSGGQDAQYFGPGTRLLVL.

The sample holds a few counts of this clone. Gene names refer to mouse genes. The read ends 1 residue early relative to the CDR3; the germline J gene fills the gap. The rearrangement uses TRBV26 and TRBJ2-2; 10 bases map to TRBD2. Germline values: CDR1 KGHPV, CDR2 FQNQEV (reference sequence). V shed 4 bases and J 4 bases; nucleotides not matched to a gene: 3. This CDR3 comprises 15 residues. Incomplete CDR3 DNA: TGTGCCAGCAGTCCGGACTGGGGGTCCACCGGGCAGCTCTAC. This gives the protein CASSPDWGSTGQLY. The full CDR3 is CASSPDWGSTGQLYF.

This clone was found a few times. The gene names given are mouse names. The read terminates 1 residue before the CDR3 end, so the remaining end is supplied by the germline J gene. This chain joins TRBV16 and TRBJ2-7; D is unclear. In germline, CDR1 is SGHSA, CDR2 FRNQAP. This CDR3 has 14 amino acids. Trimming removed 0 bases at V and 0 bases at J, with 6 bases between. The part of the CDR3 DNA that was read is TGTGCAAGCAGCTTAGATCCGAGCTCCTATGAACAGTAC. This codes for CASSLDPSSYEQY. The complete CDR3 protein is CASSLDPSSYEQYF. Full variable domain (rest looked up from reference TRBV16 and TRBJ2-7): NAGVIQTPRHKVTGKGQEATLWCEPISGHSAVFWYRQTIVQGLEFLTYFRNQAPIDDSGMPKERFSAQMPNQSHSTLKIQSTQPQDSAVYLCASSLDPSSYEQYFGPGTRLTVL.

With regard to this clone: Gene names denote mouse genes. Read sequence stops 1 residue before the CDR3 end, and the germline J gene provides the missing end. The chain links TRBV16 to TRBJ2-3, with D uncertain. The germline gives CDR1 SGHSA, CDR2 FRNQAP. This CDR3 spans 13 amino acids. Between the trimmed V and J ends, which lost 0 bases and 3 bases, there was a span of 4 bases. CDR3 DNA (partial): TGTGCAAGCAGCTTAGAATACGCAGAAACGCTGTAT. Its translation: CASSLEYAETLY. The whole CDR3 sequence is CASSLEYAETLYF.

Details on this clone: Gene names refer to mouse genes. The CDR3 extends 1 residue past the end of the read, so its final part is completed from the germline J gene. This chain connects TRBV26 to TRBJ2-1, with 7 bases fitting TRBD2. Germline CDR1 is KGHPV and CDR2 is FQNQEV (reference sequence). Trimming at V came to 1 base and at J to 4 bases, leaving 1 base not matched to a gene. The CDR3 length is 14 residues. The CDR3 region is CASSLWGGYAEQFF. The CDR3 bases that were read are TGTGCCAGCAGTCTGTGGGGGGGGTATGCTGAGCAGTTC. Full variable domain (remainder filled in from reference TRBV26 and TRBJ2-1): NSKVIQTPRYLVKGQGQKAKMRCIPEKGHPVVFWYQQNKNNEFKFLINFQNQEVLQQIDMTEKRFSAECPSNSPCSLEIQSSEAGDSALYLCASSLWGGYAEQFFGPGTRLTVL.

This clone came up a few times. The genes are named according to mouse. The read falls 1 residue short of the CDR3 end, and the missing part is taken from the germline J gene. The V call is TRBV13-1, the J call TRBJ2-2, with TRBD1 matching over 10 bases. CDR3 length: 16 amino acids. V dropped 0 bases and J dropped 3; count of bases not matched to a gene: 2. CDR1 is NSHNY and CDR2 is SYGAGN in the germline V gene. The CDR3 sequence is CASSDVTGGYTGQLYF. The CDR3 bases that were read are TGTGCCAGCAGTGATGTGACAGGGGGCTACACCGGGCAGCTCTAC.

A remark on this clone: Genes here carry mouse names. CDR3 sequence: CASSLYMGADTGQLYF. The CDR3 DNA, read in part, is TGTGCCAGCAGTCTGTATATGGGGGCTGACACCGGGCAGCTCTAC. This chain uses TRBV24 with TRBJ2-2; perhaps D is TRBD1 or TRBD2 (6 bases each). From the germline J gene comes the end of the CDR3, since the read stops 1 residue before it. Germline lookup yields CDR1 KGHTA and CDR2 FRNEEI. Deletions cut 0 bases from V and 3 bases from J, with 11 bases between. The CDR3 runs to 16 residues.

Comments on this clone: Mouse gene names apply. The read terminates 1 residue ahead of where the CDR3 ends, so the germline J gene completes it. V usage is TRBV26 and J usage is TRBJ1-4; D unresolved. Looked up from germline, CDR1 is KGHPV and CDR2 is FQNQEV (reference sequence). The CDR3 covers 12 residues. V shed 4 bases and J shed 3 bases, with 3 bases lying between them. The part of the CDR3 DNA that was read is TGTGCCAGCAGTCGGGCCAACGAAAGATTATTT. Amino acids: CASSRANERLF. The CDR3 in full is CASSRANERLFF.

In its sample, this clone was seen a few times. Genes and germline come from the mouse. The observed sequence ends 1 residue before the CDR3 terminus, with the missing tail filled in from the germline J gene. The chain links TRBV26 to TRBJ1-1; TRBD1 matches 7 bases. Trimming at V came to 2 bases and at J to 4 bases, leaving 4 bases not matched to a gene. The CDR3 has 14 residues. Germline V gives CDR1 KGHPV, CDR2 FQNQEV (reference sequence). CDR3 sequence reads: CASSLRGGGTEVFF. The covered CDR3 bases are TGTGCCAGCAGTCTGAGAGGGGGCGGCACAGAAGTCTTC.

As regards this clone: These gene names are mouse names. The sequenced CDR3 bases are TGTGCCAGCAGTCCGGACAGGGGGCCTTCCAACGAAAGATTATTT. Translating gives CASSPDRGPSNERLF. The entire CDR3 protein is CASSPDRGPSNERLFF. This chain links TRBV26 with TRBJ1-4; 11 bases are shared with TRBD1. With the read ending 1 residue before the CDR3 end, the germline J gene is used to fill in that end. Per germline, CDR1 KGHPV and CDR2 FQNQEV (reference sequence). The V and J ends lost 4 bases and 1 base, in that order; junction bases with no gene match: 2. The CDR3 is 16 amino acids.

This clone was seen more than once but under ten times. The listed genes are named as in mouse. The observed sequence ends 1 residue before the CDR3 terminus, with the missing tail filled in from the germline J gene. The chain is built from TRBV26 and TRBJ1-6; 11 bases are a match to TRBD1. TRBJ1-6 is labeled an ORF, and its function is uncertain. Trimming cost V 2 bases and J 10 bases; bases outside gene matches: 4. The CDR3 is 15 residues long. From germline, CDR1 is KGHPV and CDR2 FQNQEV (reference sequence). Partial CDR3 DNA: TGTGCCAGCAGTCTGACCGGGACAGGGGGATCGCCCCTCTAC. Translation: CASSLTGTGGSPLY. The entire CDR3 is CASSLTGTGGSPLYF.

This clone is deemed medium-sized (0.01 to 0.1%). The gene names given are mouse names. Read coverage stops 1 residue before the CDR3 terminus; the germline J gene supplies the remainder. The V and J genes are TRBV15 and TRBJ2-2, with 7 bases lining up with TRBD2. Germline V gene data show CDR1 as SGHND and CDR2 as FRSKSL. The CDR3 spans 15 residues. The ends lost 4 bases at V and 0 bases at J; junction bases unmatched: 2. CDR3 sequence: CASSWLGANTGQLYF. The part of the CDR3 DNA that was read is TGTGCCAGCAGTTGGCTGGGGGCAAACACCGGGCAGCTCTAC.

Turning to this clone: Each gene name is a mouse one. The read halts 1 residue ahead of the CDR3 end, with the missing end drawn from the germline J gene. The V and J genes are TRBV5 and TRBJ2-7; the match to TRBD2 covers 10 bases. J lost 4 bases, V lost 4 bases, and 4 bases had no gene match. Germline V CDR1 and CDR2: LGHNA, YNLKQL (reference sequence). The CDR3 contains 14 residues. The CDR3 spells CASSPWGGAYEQYF. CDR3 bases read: TGTGCCAGCAGCCCCTGGGGGGGCGCGTATGAACAGTAC.

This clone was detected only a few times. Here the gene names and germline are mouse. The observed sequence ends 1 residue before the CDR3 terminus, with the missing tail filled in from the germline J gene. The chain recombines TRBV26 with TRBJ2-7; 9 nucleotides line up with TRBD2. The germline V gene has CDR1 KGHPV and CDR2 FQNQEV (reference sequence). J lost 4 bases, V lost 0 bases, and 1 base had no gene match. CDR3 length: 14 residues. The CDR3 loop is CASSLSTGGYEQYF. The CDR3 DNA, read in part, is TGTGCCAGCAGTCTGTCGACTGGGGGTTATGAACAGTAC.

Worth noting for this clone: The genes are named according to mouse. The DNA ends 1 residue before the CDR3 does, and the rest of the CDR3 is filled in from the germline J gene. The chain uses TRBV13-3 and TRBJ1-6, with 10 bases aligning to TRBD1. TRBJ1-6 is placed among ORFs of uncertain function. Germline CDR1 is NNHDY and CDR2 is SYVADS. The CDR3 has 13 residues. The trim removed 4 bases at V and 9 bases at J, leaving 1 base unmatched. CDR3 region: CASSRDRGSPLYF. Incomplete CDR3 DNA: TGTGCCAGCAGTCGGGACAGGGGTTCGCCCCTCTAC.

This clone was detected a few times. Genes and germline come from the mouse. The CDR3 bases that were read are TGTGCCAGCAGCCTACAGGGGGCCAACGAAAGATTATTT. This translates into CASSLQGANERLF. The complete CDR3 sequence is CASSLQGANERLFF. This chain joins TRBV2 and TRBJ1-4, with 8 positions matching TRBD1. The read ends 1 residue shy of where the CDR3 ends; the end is completed using the germline J gene. This CDR3 has 14 amino acids. The trim removed 4 bases at V and 3 bases at J, leaving 1 base unmatched. Per germline, CDR1 LGHNA and CDR2 YSYQKL.

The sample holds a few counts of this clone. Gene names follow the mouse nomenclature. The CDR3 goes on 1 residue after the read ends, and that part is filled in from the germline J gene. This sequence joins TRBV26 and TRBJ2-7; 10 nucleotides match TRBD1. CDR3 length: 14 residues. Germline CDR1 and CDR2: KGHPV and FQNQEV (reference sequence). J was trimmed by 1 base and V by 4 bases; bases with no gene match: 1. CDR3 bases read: TGTGCCAGCAGTCGGACAGGGGGGTCCTATGAACAGTAC. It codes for CASSRTGGSYEQY. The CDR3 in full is CASSRTGGSYEQYF. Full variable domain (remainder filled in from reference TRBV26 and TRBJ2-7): NSKVIQTPRYLVKGQGQKAKMRCIPEKGHPVVFWYQQNKNNEFKFLINFQNQEVLQQIDMTEKRFSAECPSNSPCSLEIQSSEAGDSALYLCASSRTGGSYEQYFGPGTRLTVL.

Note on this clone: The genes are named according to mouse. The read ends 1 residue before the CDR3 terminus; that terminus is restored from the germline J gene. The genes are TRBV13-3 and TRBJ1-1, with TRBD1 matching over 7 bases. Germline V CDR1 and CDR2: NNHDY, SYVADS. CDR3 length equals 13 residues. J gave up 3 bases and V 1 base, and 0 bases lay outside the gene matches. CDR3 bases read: TGTGCCAGCAGTGATACAGGGGACACAGAAGTCTTC. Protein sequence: CASSDTGDTEVF. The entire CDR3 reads CASSDTGDTEVFF.

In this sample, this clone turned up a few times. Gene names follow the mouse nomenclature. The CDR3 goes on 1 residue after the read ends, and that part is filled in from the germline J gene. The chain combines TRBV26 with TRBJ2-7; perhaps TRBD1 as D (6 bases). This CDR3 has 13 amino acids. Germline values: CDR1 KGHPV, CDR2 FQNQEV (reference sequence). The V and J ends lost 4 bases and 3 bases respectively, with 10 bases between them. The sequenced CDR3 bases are TGTGCCAGCAGTCGGGACAAAATCTATGAACAGTAC. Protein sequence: CASSRDKIYEQY. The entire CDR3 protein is CASSRDKIYEQYF.

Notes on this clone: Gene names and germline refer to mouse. CDR3 loop: CASSLGANSGNTLYF. Partial CDR3 DNA: TGTGCCAGCAGTCTAGGGGCGAATTCTGGAAATACGCTCTAT. The V and J genes are TRBV26 and TRBJ1-3; tentative D call: TRBD1 (5 bases). The CDR3 end lies 1 residue beyond the end of the read and is filled in from the germline J gene. The length of the CDR3 is 15 residues. Trimming removed 3 bases from V and 0 bases from J, with 9 bases in between. The germline V gene encodes CDR1 KGHPV and CDR2 FQNQEV (reference sequence).

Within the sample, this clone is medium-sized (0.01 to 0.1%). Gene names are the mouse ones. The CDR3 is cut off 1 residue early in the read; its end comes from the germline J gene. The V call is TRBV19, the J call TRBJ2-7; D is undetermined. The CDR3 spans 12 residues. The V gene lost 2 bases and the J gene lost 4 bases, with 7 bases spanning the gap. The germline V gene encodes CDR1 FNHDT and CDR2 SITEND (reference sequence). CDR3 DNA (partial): TGTGCCAGCAGTATCACAGATTATGAACAGTAC. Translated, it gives CASSITDYEQY. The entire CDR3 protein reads CASSITDYEQYF.

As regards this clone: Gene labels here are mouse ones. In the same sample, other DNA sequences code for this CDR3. The chain's CDR3 is CASSLWGSAETLYF. The DNA read from the CDR3 is TGTGCCAGCAGTCTCTGGGGGAGTGCAGAAACGCTGTAT. The genes are TRBV26 and TRBJ2-3, with TRBD2 matching 7 bases. Read sequence stops 1 residue before the CDR3 end, and the germline J gene provides the missing end. The CDR3 length is 14 residues. Trimming cost V 3 bases and J 0 bases; bases outside gene matches: 0. Per germline, CDR1 KGHPV and CDR2 FQNQEV (reference sequence). The full variable domain, with the rest looked up from reference TRBV26 and TRBJ2-3, is NSKVIQTPRYLVKGQGQKAKMRCIPEKGHPVVFWYQQNKNNEFKFLINFQNQEVLQQIDMTEKRFSAECPSNSPCSLEIQSSEAGDSALYLCASSLWGSAETLYFGSGTRLTVL.

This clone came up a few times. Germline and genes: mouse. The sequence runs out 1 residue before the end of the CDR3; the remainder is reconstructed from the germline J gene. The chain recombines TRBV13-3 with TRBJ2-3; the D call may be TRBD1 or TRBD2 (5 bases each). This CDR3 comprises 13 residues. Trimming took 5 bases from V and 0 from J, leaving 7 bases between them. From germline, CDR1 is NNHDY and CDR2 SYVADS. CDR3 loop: CASSRDSAETLYF. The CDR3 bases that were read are TGTGCCAGCAGCCGGGACAGTGCAGAAACGCTGTAT.

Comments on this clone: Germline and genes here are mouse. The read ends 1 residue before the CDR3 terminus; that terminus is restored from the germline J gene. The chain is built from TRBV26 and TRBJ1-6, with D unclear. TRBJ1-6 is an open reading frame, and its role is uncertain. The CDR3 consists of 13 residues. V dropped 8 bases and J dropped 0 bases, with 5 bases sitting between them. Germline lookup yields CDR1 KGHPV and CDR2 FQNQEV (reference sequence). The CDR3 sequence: CASASSYNSPLYF. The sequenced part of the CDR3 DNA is TGTGCCAGCGCTAGTTCCTATAATTCGCCCCTCTAC.

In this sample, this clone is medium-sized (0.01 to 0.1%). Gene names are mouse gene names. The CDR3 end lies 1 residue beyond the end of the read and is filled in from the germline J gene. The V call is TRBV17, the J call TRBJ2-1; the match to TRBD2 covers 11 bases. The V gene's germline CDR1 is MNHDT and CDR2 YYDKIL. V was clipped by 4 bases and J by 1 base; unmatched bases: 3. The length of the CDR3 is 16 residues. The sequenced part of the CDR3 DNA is TGTGCTAGCAGTATCACTGGGGGGGCGAACTATGCTGAGCAGTTC. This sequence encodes CASSITGGANYAEQF. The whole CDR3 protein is CASSITGGANYAEQFF.

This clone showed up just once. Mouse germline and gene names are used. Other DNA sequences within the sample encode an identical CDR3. CDR3 DNA (partial): TGCTCCAGCAGTCAATCGGGAGGGGGCGCAGAGACGCTGTAT. Encoded protein: CSSSQSGGGAETLY. The complete CDR3 reads CSSSQSGGGAETLYF. The chain combines TRBV23 with TRBJ2-3; no DNA check was done on the table's D call, TRBD1. The CDR3 end is not reached by the read, which stops 1 residue before it; the germline J gene fills it in. This CDR3 region has 15 residues. CDR1 is KGHTA and CDR2 is FQNQQP in the germline V gene.